The 22 T cell receptor beta chains below were found in one sample sequenced in a study of cytomegalovirus exposure and HLA in healthy donors. The study ran its PCR with 60 Vbeta and 13 Jbeta primers. Clones were sequenced by immunoSEQ multiplex PCR, and TCRdb holds only the in-frame ones, with some missing. The table includes hundreds of thousands of clones, around 80% detected once. Sample: PBMCs. All receptors come from a woman aged 60-70 years in good health and CMV-seropositive.

CDR3 amino acids: CAWSPGTPNEQFF. Here the CDR3 DNA reads TGTGCCTGGTCCCCCGGGACACCCAATGAGCAGTTCTTC. This chain joins TRBV30 and TRBJ2-1, with D possibly TRBD1 on 6 matching bases. The germline V gene has CDR1 GTSNPN and CDR2 SVGIG (reference sequence). Trimming removed 5 bases from V and 6 bases from J, with 14 bases in between. The CDR3 length is 13 residues.

The genes are TRBV5-1 and TRBJ2-6; tentatively, D is TRBD1 (6 bases). Germline V lookup: CDR1 SGHRS, CDR2 YFSETQ. This CDR3 has 16 amino acids. V was shortened by 4 bases and J by 0 bases, with 11 bases between the two germline ends. CDR3 sequence (DNA): TGCGCCAGCAGCATTACAGGGAGCTCTGGGGCCAACGTCCTGACTTTC. The encoded protein is CASSITGSSGANVLTF. Looking up the rest from reference TRBV5-1 and TRBJ2-6 gives the full variable domain: KAGVTQTPRYLIKTRGQQVTLSCSPISGHRSVSWYQQTPGQGLQFLFEYFSETQRNKGNFPGRFSGRQFSNSRSEMNVSTLELGDSALYLCASSITGSSGANVLTFGAGSRLTVL.

In its sample, this clone was seen once. This rearrangement joins TRBV7-2 to TRBJ1-1; D is perhaps TRBD1 (5 bases). The ends were cut back, 0 bases at V and 4 bases at J, with 12 bases in the middle. The CDR3 runs 15 residues. Germline V gives CDR1 SGHTA, CDR2 FQGNSA. CDR3 sequence (DNA): TGTGCCAGCAGCTTAGCGTCGACAGCGGGCACTGAAGCTTTCTTT. Encoded protein: CASSLASTAGTEAFF.

DNA for the CDR3: TGTGCCAGCAGCTTACCCCGTAAGCGGGAGGCCTCCTACAATGAGCAGTTCTTC. Amino acids: CASSLPRKREASYNEQFF. The chain carries TRBV7-2 and TRBJ2-1; 9 bases match TRBD2. The J segment lost 0 bases and the V segment lost 2 bases, leaving 8 bases of the junction unmatched. CDR3 length: 18 amino acids. The germline V gene has CDR1 SGHTA and CDR2 FQGNSA.

This clone came up once. The genes are TRBV6-1 and TRBJ2-5, with D maybe TRBD2 (6 bases). This CDR3 has 14 amino acids. The germline V and J ends were trimmed by 0 bases and 9 bases, with 14 bases remaining between them. The V gene's germline CDR1 is MNHNS and CDR2 SASEGT. CDR3 bases: TGTGCCAGCAGTGAAGCGGGACTCCGCGGGGCCCAGTACTTC. Its protein product is CASSEAGLRGAQYF.

The chain joins TRBV7-2 to TRBJ2-5; 8 bases fit TRBD1. V lost 6 bases to trimming and J lost 14 bases; unmatched junction nucleotides: 17. This CDR3 contains 14 residues. Germline values: CDR1 SGHTA, CDR2 FQGNSA. The CDR3 bases are TGTGCCAGCAGTTCGCCCGGACAGGGTGGAATATTCTACTTC. Protein: CASSSPGQGGIFYF.

The chain combines TRBV6-1 with TRBJ2-3, with 8 bases fitting TRBD2. V gave up 6 bases and J gave up 3 bases; unmatched junction bases: 8. Germline V gene sequence: CDR1 MNHNS, CDR2 SASEGT. This CDR3 contains 15 residues. The CDR3 sequence is CASSPSGSLTDTQYF. CDR3 coding DNA: TGTGCCAGCAGCCCAAGCGGGAGTCTGACAGATACGCAGTATTTT.

The chain employs TRBV7-2 and TRBJ2-2; TRBD1 matches 7 bases. The CDR3 sequence is 14 residues long. Trimming cost V 3 bases and J 4 bases; bases outside gene matches: 2. Germline loops: CDR1 SGHTA, CDR2 FQGNSA. The chain's CDR3 is CASSLGQLTGELFF. CDR3 bases: TGTGCCAGCAGCTTGGGACAGCTCACCGGGGAGCTGTTTTTT.

This chain uses TRBV15 with TRBJ2-1; D gene unclear. The CDR3 has 14 residues. Germline CDR1 LNHNV, CDR2 YYDKDF (reference sequence). The V gene lost 0 bases and the J gene lost 4 bases, with 7 bases spanning the gap. Here the CDR3 DNA reads TGTGCCACCAGCAGAGATCAGGATTACAATGAGCAGTTCTTC. Its protein product is CATSRDQDYNEQFF.

A remark on this clone: The sample has other DNA sequences that encode this CDR3 too. CDR3 region: CASSLAGQMNTEAFF. CDR3 nucleotide sequence: TGCGCCAGCAGCTTGGCAGGTCAGATGAACACTGAAGCTTTCTTT. The genes are TRBV5-1 and TRBJ1-1; D gene unclear. V was trimmed by 0 bases and J by 0 bases, leaving 9 bases between them. Looked up from germline, CDR1 is SGHRS and CDR2 is YFSETQ. The CDR3 runs to 15 residues.

This clone was observed a single time. The chain carries TRBV5-1 and TRBJ2-1, with D possibly matching TRBD2 (6 bases). The ends were cut back, 0 bases at V and 9 bases at J, with 16 bases in the middle. In germline, CDR1 is SGHRS, CDR2 YFSETQ. The CDR3 covers 15 residues. The CDR3 coding sequence is TGCGCCAGCAGCTTGGGGGCTAGCGATATCGGTGAGCAGTTCTTC. It is translated as CASSLGASDIGEQFF.

The genes are TRBV27 and TRBJ1-2; 8 bases match TRBD1. CDR3 length: 15 residues. The V gene's germline CDR1 is MNHEY and CDR2 SMNVEV (reference sequence). Unmatched junction bases numbered 9, after V lost 5 bases and J lost 4 bases. The CDR3 bases are TGTGCCAGCAGTCCCGACTCAGGGGGCGGCTATGGCTACACCTTC. It translates to CASSPDSGGGYGYTF.

This clone was seen only a few times. The V gene is TRBV23-1, the J gene TRBJ1-5; 9 bases align to TRBD1. TRBV23-1 is an ORF, and what it does is uncertain. V trimming: 8 bases; J trimming: 1 base; junction bases outside the gene matches: 6. The CDR3 spans 15 residues. The CDR3 is CASPEDRGSNQPQHF. The DNA for the CDR3 is TGCGCCAGCCCCGAGGACAGGGGCAGCAATCAGCCCCAGCATTTT.

V gene TRBV18 combines with J gene TRBJ1-4, with TRBD1 matching over 9 bases. The CDR3 is made up of 17 amino acids. Trimming took 3 bases from V and 9 from J; bases not matched to a gene: 14. The germline gives CDR1 KGHSH, CDR2 LQKENI. Here the CDR3 reads CASSPWGEEQGAKKLFF. CDR3 in DNA: TGTGCCAGCTCACCGTGGGGAGAGGAACAGGGGGCGAAAAAACTGTTTTTT.

The genes are TRBV9 and TRBJ2-5; TRBD1 aligns across 9 bases. CDR3 length equals 16 residues. V was pared by 1 base and J by 4 bases, with 8 bases of the junction left unmatched. Looked up from germline, CDR1 is SGDLS and CDR2 is YYNGEE. CDR3 nucleotides: TGTGCCAGCAGCGTAAGGGGACAGGGAATTCGAGAGACCCAGTACTTC. This translates into CASSVRGQGIRETQYF.

V is TRBV28 and J is TRBJ1-6; D call uncertain. This CDR3 region has 17 residues. Trimming took 2 bases from V and 0 from J, leaving 11 bases between them. Germline values: CDR1 MDHEN, CDR2 SYDVKM. CDR3 region: CASSLGVGSSYNSPLHF. CDR3 DNA sequence: TGTGCCAGCAGTTTAGGGGTAGGGAGCTCCTATAATTCACCCCTCCACTTT.

The chain combines TRBV10-3 with TRBJ2-2, with 7 bases lining up with TRBD1. Germline-derived CDR1 and CDR2 are ENHRY and SYGVKD. The CDR3 runs 16 residues. V lost 4 bases, J lost 8 bases, and 13 bases stayed unmatched. The CDR3 region has the DNA TGTGCCATCAGTGGACAAGGGGGACAGACAGTGGGGGAGCTGTTTTTT. This sequence encodes CAISGQGGQTVGELFF.

This rearrangement joins TRBV5-1 to TRBJ1-3; tentatively, D is TRBD1 (5 bases). The V gene's germline CDR1 is SGHRS and CDR2 YFSETQ. The CDR3 runs to 14 residues. Trimming took off 6 bases at V and 2 bases at J, with 12 bases between the two ends. The DNA of the CDR3 is TGCGCCAGCATGCCCGGGACTCCTGGAAACACCATATATTTT. Translated, it gives CASMPGTPGNTIYF.

The chain joins TRBV10-3 to TRBJ1-3, with TRBD1 identical over 9 bases. There are 15 residues in the CDR3. The ends lost 8 bases at V and 0 bases at J; junction bases unmatched: 5. The germline gives CDR1 ENHRY, CDR2 SYGVKD. CDR3 bases: TGTGCCATCGGGACAGGGTTGAGCTCTGGAAACACCATATATTTT. Protein product: CAIGTGLSSGNTIYF.

The chain employs TRBV7-6 and TRBJ2-1; TRBD2 matches 7 bases. The junction had 5 bases not matched to a gene; V was cut back by 6 bases and J by 9 bases. Germline-derived CDR1 and CDR2 are SGHVS and FNYEAQ. This CDR3 comprises 12 residues. CDR3 DNA sequence: TGTGCCAGCAGGGGGGGGGTGGGTGAGCAGTTCTTC. Translation gives CASRGGVGEQFF.

The rearrangement links TRBV18 to TRBJ1-3; D not resolved. The germline V and J ends were trimmed by 2 bases and 0 bases, with 11 bases remaining between them. Germline V gene data show CDR1 as KGHSH and CDR2 as LQKENI. This CDR3 has 16 residues. CDR3 nucleotide sequence: TGTGCCAGCTCACCATCCGAAGGGAGCTCTGGAAACACCATATATTTT. This encodes CASSPSEGSSGNTIYF.

This clone was counted a few times. V is TRBV7-9 and J is TRBJ1-2; D uncertain. V was pared by 5 bases and J by 5 bases, with 12 bases between. The CDR3 consists of 13 residues. Germline CDR1 SEHNR, CDR2 FQNEAQ (reference sequence). CDR3 sequence: CASSGGSGYGYTF. CDR3 bases: TGTGCCAGCAGCGGAGGATCGGGATATGGCTACACCTTC. The full variable domain, completed using reference TRBV7-9 and TRBJ1-2, is DTGVSQNPRHKITKRGQNVTFRCDPISEHNRLYWYRQTLGQGPEFLTYFQNEAQLEKSRLLSDRFSAERPKGSFSTLEIQRTEQGDSAMYLCASSGGSGYGYTFGSGTRLTVV.